This T cell receptor (beta chain) was identified in a study of blood T cell repertoires in COVID-19. On the study more broadly: Samples taken during acute and convalescent COVID-19 were collected in the United States, Italy and Spain. Sources were T cells, B-cell-depleted T cells, or PBMCs; the material itself was cDNA or gDNA.

How the authors handled the data: Using reference gene primer amplification, nucleated cell counts were estimated. This table comes from immunoSEQ multiplex PCR, and its TCRdb copy is limited to in-frame clones, with some not included. Clonal size and the V and J genes are those of that table, whereas D and trimming came from the DNA. The table includes 350,000 to 450,000 clones, roughly 90% detected once. The germline gives CDR1 SNHLY, CDR2 FYNNEI. The CDR3 is made up of 14 amino acids. Trimming removed 3 bases at V and 9 bases at J, with 12 bases between. V usage is TRBV2 and J usage is TRBJ1-6, with unresolved D. The sample was peripheral blood. The TCR sequence derives from a man aged 40-49 years with acute or convalescent COVID-19. The CDR3 nucleotides read TGTGCCAGCAGTGAGGAGGGTCCGGTTTCACCCCTCCACTTT. Protein sequence: CASSEEGPVSPLHF.